These 27 T cell receptor beta chains were all obtained from the same sample, sequenced in a study of TIL therapy for anti-PD-1-resistant metastatic lung cancer (dated by TCRdb to the early 2020s). Reading the label with the study, this specimen's time point is: pre-treatment sample, taken before nivolumab and TIL therapy. The immunoSEQ v3 hsTCRB kit was used to amplify TCR beta CDR3 regions from genomic DNA through bias-controlled multiplex PCR. Drawn from immuneACCESS, this table holds only the in-frame rearrangements with V and J called that TCRdb kept. Clones are partly lost; checked studies trace under half to an unresolved V gene and leave the rest unexplained. The sample table lists 54,000 or so clones, less than 75% of them with a count of one. The ten largest clones take up less than 2% of the sample. The specimen was blood, collected at baseline. The receptors were sampled from a person aged 25-79 years with non-small cell lung cancer.

This sequence joins TRBV4-2 and TRBJ2-7, with 10 bases identical to TRBD1. V shed 4 bases, J shed 3 bases, and the junction held 6 bases outside the gene matches. The CDR3 has 15 residues. Germline values: CDR1 LGHNA, CDR2 YNFKEQ. The CDR3 loop is CASSRGQGVNYEQYF. The CDR3 bases are TGTGCCAGCAGCCGAGGACAGGGGGTAAACTACGAGCAGTACTTC.

V usage is TRBV27 and J usage is TRBJ2-7; 9 nucleotides match TRBD2. CDR3 length equals 14 residues. CDR1 MNHEY and CDR2 SMNVEV come from the germline V gene (reference sequence). The V segment lost 10 bases and the J segment 3 bases; nucleotides outside the gene matches: 10. The CDR3 region is CATRLTLAGYEQYF. The CDR3 DNA sequence: TGTGCCACCAGATTGACACTAGCGGGCTACGAGCAGTACTTC.

V gene TRBV28 combines with J gene TRBJ2-7, with D possibly TRBD1 on 6 matching bases. The CDR3 runs to 14 residues. Per germline, CDR1 MDHEN and CDR2 SYDVKM. The germline V and J ends were trimmed by 6 bases and 3 bases, with 15 bases remaining between them. CDR3 loop: CASRHTQGGYEQYF. Here the CDR3 DNA reads TGTGCCAGCAGACACACACAGGGCGGCTACGAGCAGTACTTC.

V is TRBV20-1 and J is TRBJ2-5; a weak D match, TRBD2 (5 bases). Per the germline V gene, CDR1 is DFQATT and CDR2 is SNEGSKA (reference sequence). Trimming cost V 1 base and J 7 bases, with 7 bases left between them. The CDR3 totals 11 residues. CDR3 bases: TGCAGTGCTAGAGGTGCGGGGACCCAGTACTTC. It specifies CSARGAGTQYF.

This rearrangement joins TRBV29-1 to TRBJ1-2, with 7 bases matching TRBD1. After removal of 6 bases from V and 8 bases from J, the junction contained 9 bases not matched to a gene. Germline CDR1 and CDR2: SQVTM and ANQGSEA. There are 12 residues in the CDR3. The CDR3 here is CSVTDRVGGYTF. The CDR3, as DNA: TGCAGCGTGACTGACAGGGTGGGCGGCTACACCTTC.

This clone was seen more than once but under ten times. J is TRBJ1-1 and V is TRBV19, with a weak D call TRBD1 (5 bases). Germline values: CDR1 LNHDA, CDR2 SQIVND (reference sequence). The germline V and J ends were trimmed by 3 bases and 9 bases, with 14 bases remaining between them. This CDR3 has 13 residues. The CDR3 spells CASSIRGAVQAFF. The CDR3 DNA reads TGTGCCAGTAGTATTCGAGGGGCAGTACAAGCTTTCTTT.

This chain uses TRBV5-6 with TRBJ1-6; TRBD1 aligns across 9 bases. Germline CDR1 reads SGHDT; CDR2 reads YYEEEE. V gave up 3 bases and J gave up 9 bases; unmatched junction bases: 10. CDR3 size: 16 residues. The CDR3 spells CASSSGRQGEGSPLHF. In DNA form, the CDR3 reads TGTGCCAGCAGCTCTGGCCGACAGGGGGAAGGTTCACCCCTCCACTTT.

This chain links TRBV27 with TRBJ1-2; D perhaps matches TRBD1 (5 bases). Germline assignment: CDR1 MNHEY and CDR2 SMNVEV (reference sequence). Trimming pared 2 bases from V and 6 bases from J, leaving 7 bases between. There are 12 residues in the CDR3. The CDR3 loop is CASSLAGNGYTF. In DNA, the CDR3 is TGTGCCAGCAGTTTAGCAGGGAATGGCTACACCTTC.

This clone was seen just once. The chain carries TRBV4-2 and TRBJ1-1, with TRBD1 identical over 8 bases. Unmatched junction bases numbered 9, after V lost 3 bases and J lost 6 bases. Germline V gene data show CDR1 as LGHNA and CDR2 as YNFKEQ. The length of the CDR3 is 15 residues. CDR3 in amino acids: CASSQVDRERAEAFF. In DNA, the CDR3 is TGTGCCAGCAGCCAGGTGGACAGGGAGAGGGCTGAAGCTTTCTTT.

The chain joins TRBV7-2 to TRBJ2-3; D is ambiguous. Between the trimmed V and J ends, which lost 4 bases and 4 bases, there was a span of 3 bases. The CDR3 sequence is 11 residues long. Germline V gene lookup returns CDR1 SGHTA and CDR2 FQGNSA. CDR3: CASSSSDTQYF. The CDR3, as DNA: TGTGCCAGCAGCTCGTCAGATACGCAGTATTTT.

V usage is TRBV6-6 and J usage is TRBJ1-4; TRBD1 is a possible D gene (5 bases). With 7 bases removed from V and 8 bases from J, the gap between germline ends came to 23 bases. CDR3 length: 16 amino acids. Per the germline V gene, CDR1 is MNHNY and CDR2 is SVGAGI (reference sequence). The chain's CDR3 is CASTRGGGILTEKLFF. The CDR3 DNA reads as TGTGCCAGCACTCGCGGCGGGGGGATTTTAACCGAAAAACTGTTTTTT.

The chain links TRBV29-1 to TRBJ1-5; TRBD1 aligns across 8 bases. With V trimmed by 7 bases and J by 3 bases, 2 bases remained unmatched. CDR1 and CDR2 from the germline V gene are SQVTM and ANQGSEA. The CDR3 has 12 amino acids. CDR3 amino acids: CSAGGANQPQHF. The CDR3 DNA is TGCAGCGCAGGGGGCGCCAATCAGCCCCAGCATTTT. The whole variable domain, filled in from reference TRBV29-1 and TRBJ1-5, reads SAVISQKPSRDICQRGTSLTIQCQVDSQVTMMFWYRQQPGQSLTLIATANQGSEATYESGFVIDKFPISRPNLTFSTLTVSNMSPEDSSIYLCSAGGANQPQHFGDGTRLSIL.

The chain uses TRBV18 and TRBJ2-5; possibly TRBD1 or TRBD2 for D (5 bases each). Germline assignment: CDR1 KGHSH and CDR2 LQKENI. The length of the CDR3 is 13 residues. Trimming cost V 5 bases and J 2 bases, with 9 bases left between them. The CDR3 protein is CASSSGAQETQYF. DNA for the CDR3: TGTGCCAGCTCATCCGGGGCACAAGAGACCCAGTACTTC.

The chain carries TRBV29-1 and TRBJ2-7; D unclear. Germline values: CDR1 SQVTM, CDR2 ANQGSEA. With 0 bases removed from V and 0 bases from J, the gap between germline ends came to 12 bases. The CDR3 contains 15 residues. The CDR3 region has the DNA TGCAGCGTTGAAGATGCAGCACATAGCTCCTACGAGCAGTACTTC. It translates to CSVEDAAHSSYEQYF.

J is TRBJ2-3 and V is TRBV5-6, with D unresolved. Trimming shortened V by 1 base and J by 2 bases, and 8 bases separated the two germline ends. Germline V gene lookup returns CDR1 SGHDT and CDR2 YYEEEE. This CDR3 comprises 14 residues. The CDR3 nucleotides are TGTGCCAGCAGCTTGCGGTCCTCCACAGATACGCAGTATTTT. This gives the protein CASSLRSSTDTQYF.

In DNA form, the CDR3 reads TGTGCCAGCACCCCGGGGGGACCACCTGGGGCCAACGTCCTGACTTTC. Residues: CASTPGGPPGANVLTF. This chain connects TRBV28 to TRBJ2-6, with 7 bases that match TRBD2. The CDR3 runs 16 residues. The V gene end was trimmed by 7 bases and the J gene end by 2 bases; junction bases not matched to a gene: 8. Per the germline V gene, CDR1 is MDHEN and CDR2 is SYDVKM.

This chain joins TRBV7-2 and TRBJ1-1; 7 bases map to TRBD1. There are 14 residues in the CDR3. V gave up 6 bases and J gave up 6 bases; unmatched junction bases: 10. Germline V CDR1 and CDR2: SGHTA, FQGNSA. CDR3 sequence reads: CASRAQTGDAEAFF. The CDR3 region has the DNA TGTGCCAGCAGGGCTCAAACAGGGGATGCTGAAGCTTTCTTT.

This chain uses TRBV6-6 with TRBJ1-2; TRBD1 matches 9 bases. Unmatched junction bases numbered 8, after V lost 6 bases and J lost 6 bases. The CDR3 loop spans 14 amino acids. The germline V gene has CDR1 MNHNY and CDR2 SVGAGI (reference sequence). The CDR3 DNA reads TGTGCCAGCAGCGTCACGACAGGGGGAAATGGCTACACCTTC. Residues: CASSVTTGGNGYTF.

About this clone: The sample has other DNA sequences that encode this CDR3 too. The chain couples TRBV5-6 to TRBJ1-2, with no clear D. Trimming removed 0 bases at V and 8 bases at J, with 5 bases between. The CDR3 consists of 11 residues. In germline, CDR1 is SGHDT, CDR2 YYEEEE. CDR3 sequence: CASSLAGGYTF. In nucleotides, the CDR3 is TGTGCCAGCAGCTTGGCAGGAGGCTACACCTTC.

The chain employs TRBV11-1 and TRBJ2-3; D unresolved. CDR1 SGHAT and CDR2 FQDESV come from the germline V gene (reference sequence). The CDR3 runs to 14 residues. Trimming took off 1 base at V and 5 bases at J, with 10 bases between the two ends. The CDR3 coding sequence is TGTGCCAGCAGCTTAGGTTTTATGGGAGATACGCAGTATTTT. Protein sequence: CASSLGFMGDTQYF. Together with reference TRBV11-1 and TRBJ2-3, the CDR3 gives the full variable domain: EAEVAQSPRYKITEKSQAVAFWCDPISGHATLYWYRQILGQGPELLVQFQDESVVDDSQLPKDRFSAERLKGVDSTLKIQPAELGDSAMYLCASSLGFMGDTQYFGPGTRLTVL.

This clone has a handful of counts. The CDR3 coding sequence is TGTGCCAGCAGCCCAATGAATGGACTAGCGGGGTTCACAGATACGCAGTATTTT. Its protein is CASSPMNGLAGFTDTQYF. The chain links TRBV5-6 to TRBJ2-3, with 12 bases matching TRBD2. Per germline, CDR1 SGHDT and CDR2 YYEEEE. Losses at the gene ends were 4 bases for V and 2 bases for J; bases not matched to a gene: 11. This CDR3 contains 18 residues.

The chain uses TRBV7-9 and TRBJ2-3; D is unresolved. CDR1 is SEHNR, CDR2 FQNEAQ, per germline (reference sequence). V dropped 5 bases and J dropped 0 bases, with 6 bases sitting between them. This CDR3 has 13 residues. The DNA for the CDR3 is TGTGCCAGCAGCCCTCAGAGCACAGATACGCAGTATTTT. As protein: CASSPQSTDTQYF.

The rearrangement links TRBV15 to TRBJ1-3; TRBD1 aligns across 7 bases. The CDR3 consists of 14 residues. V lost 5 bases and J lost 2; bases outside the gene matches: 3. Germline CDR1 reads LNHNV; CDR2 reads YYDKDF (reference sequence). As DNA, the CDR3 is TGTGCCACCAGCCATGACAGGGCTGGAAACACCATATATTTT. Translation: CATSHDRAGNTIYF.

V usage is TRBV29-1 and J usage is TRBJ2-7; 16 bases agree with TRBD2. This CDR3 region has 19 residues. J lost 4 bases, V lost 4 bases, and 16 bases had no gene match. Germline lookup yields CDR1 SQVTM and CDR2 ANQGSEA. The CDR3 DNA reads as TGCAGCGTTGGTCGAGGGGTAGGGACTAGCGGGAGGGCCTCTTACGAGCAGTACTTC. It specifies CSVGRGVGTSGRASYEQYF.

The chain has TRBV2 and TRBJ1-4; D is perhaps TRBD1 (6 bases). The V gene lost 2 bases and the J gene lost 8 bases, with 15 bases spanning the gap. CDR3 size: 15 residues. Germline V gene data show CDR1 as SNHLY and CDR2 as FYNNEI. For the CDR3, the DNA is TGTGCCAGCAGTGAAAGGTGGGGGCCACGGGAAAAACTGTTTTTT. Its translation is CASSERWGPREKLFF.

The chain recombines TRBV29-1 with TRBJ2-5, with TRBD2 identical over 10 bases. J was trimmed by 2 bases and V by 3 bases; bases with no gene match: 12. Germline V CDR1 and CDR2: SQVTM, ANQGSEA. The CDR3 has 17 residues. The CDR3 loop is CSVESSGSWGIQETQYF. For the CDR3, the DNA is TGCAGCGTTGAGTCTAGCGGGAGTTGGGGGATACAAGAGACCCAGTACTTC.

This clone was counted only a few times. This chain uses TRBV11-2 with TRBJ1-2, with a possible D match to TRBD1 (6 bases). This CDR3 has 16 residues. V gave up 4 bases and J gave up 2 bases, with 17 bases separating them. Germline V gene lookup returns CDR1 SGHAT and CDR2 FQNNGV. CDR3: CASSSLRDTTNYGYTF. The CDR3 DNA reads TGTGCCAGCAGCTCCCTCCGGGACACCACCAACTATGGCTACACCTTC.